This T cell receptor (beta chain) is drawn from a study of identifying expanded T cells in peripheral blood. The study's findings and limits: Differentially abundant clones: 1 to 1.5 between replicates, 16.4 at roughly 15 days, 19 to 20 at four.

This clone was observed a single time. Its antigen is undetermined. Assay: immunoSEQ multiplex PCR; the TCRdb copy retains only in-frame clones and omits some. The sample lists some 100,000 clones, roughly nine tenths occurring once. This CDR3 is built from 15 residues. Germline V gene lookup returns CDR1 SGHAT and CDR2 FQNNGV. Trimming took 2 bases from V and 0 from J, leaving 8 bases between them. Material for sequencing was blood. This chain uses TRBV11-2 with TRBJ2-1, with D unclear. The clonotype originates from a person aged 18 to 70 in good health. CDR3 sequence: CASSLSRSSYNEQFF. CDR3 coding DNA: TGTGCCAGCAGCTTATCGAGGAGCTCCTACAATGAGCAGTTCTTC.